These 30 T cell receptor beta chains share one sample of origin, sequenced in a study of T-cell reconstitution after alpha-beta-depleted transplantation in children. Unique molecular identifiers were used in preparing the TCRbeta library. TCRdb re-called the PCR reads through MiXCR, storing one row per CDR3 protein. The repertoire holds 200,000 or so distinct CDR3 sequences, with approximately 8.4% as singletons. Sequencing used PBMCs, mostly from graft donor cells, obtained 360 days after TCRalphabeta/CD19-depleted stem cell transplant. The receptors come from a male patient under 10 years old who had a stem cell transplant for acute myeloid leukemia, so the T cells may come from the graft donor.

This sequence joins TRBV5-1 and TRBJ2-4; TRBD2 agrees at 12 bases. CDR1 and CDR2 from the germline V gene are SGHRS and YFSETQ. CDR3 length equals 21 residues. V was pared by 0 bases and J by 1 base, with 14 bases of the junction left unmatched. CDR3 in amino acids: CASSLAPTSGGLPGAKNIQYF. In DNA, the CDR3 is TGCGCCAGCAGCTTGGCCCCGACTAGCGGGGGTCTACCGGGGGCCAAAAACATTCAGTACTTC.

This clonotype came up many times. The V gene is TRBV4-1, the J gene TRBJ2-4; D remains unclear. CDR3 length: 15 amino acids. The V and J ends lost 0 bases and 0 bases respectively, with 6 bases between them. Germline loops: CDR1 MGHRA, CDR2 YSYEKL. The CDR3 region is CASSQDLLAKNIQYF. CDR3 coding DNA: TGCGCCAGCAGCCAAGATCTGTTAGCCAAAAACATTCAGTACTTC.

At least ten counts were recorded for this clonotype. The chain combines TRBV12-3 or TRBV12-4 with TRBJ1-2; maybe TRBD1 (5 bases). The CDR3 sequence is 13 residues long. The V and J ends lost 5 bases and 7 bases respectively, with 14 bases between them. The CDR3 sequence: CASSLTWGSGYTF. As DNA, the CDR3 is TGTGCCAGCAGTCTGACCTGGGGGTCTGGCTACACCTTC.

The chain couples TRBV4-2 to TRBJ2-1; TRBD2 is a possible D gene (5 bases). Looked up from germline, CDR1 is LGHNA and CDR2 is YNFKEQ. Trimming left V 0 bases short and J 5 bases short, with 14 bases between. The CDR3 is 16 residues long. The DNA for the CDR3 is TGTGCCAGCAGCCAAGATACACTAGACCCCCACAATGAGCAGTTCTTC. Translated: CASSQDTLDPHNEQFF.

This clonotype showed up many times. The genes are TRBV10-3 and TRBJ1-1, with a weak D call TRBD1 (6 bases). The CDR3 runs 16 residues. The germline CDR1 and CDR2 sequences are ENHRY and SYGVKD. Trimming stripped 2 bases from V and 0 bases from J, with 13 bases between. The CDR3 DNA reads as TGTGCCATCAGTGAGGCCCCCCAGGGGATGAACACTGAAGCTTTCTTT. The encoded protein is CAISEAPQGMNTEAFF.

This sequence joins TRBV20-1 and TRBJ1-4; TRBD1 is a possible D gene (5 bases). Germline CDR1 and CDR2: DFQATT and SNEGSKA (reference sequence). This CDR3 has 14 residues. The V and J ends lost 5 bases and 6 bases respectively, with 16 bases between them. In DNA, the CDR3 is TGCAGTGCTTCTCAGCAGGGTCCGGATGAAAAACTGTTTTTT. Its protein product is CSASQQGPDEKLFF.

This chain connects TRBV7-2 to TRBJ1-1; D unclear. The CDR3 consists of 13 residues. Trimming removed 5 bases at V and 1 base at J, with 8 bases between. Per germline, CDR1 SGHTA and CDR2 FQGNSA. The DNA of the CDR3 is TGTGCCAGCAGCGCCGGTGGGAACACTGAAGCTTTCTTT. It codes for CASSAGGNTEAFF. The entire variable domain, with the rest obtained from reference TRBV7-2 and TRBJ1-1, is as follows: GAGVSQSPSNKVTEKGKDVELRCDPISGHTALYWYRQSLGQGLEFLIYFQGNSAPDKSGLPSDRFSAERTGGSVSTLTIQRTQQEDSAVYLCASSAGGNTEAFFGQGTRLTVV.

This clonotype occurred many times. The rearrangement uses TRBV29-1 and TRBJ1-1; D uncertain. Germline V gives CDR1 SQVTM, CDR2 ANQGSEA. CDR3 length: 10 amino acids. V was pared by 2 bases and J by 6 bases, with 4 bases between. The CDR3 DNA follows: TGCAGCGTTGAAATGTCTGAAGCTTTCTTT. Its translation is CSVEMSEAFF.

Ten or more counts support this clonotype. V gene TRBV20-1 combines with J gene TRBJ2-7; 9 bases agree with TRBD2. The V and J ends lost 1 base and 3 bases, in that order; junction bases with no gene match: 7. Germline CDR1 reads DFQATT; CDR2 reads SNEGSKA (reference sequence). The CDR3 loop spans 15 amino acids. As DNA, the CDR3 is TGCAGTGCTAGAGTGGGGCTAGCGGGGTACTACGAGCAGTACTTC. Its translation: CSARVGLAGYYEQYF.

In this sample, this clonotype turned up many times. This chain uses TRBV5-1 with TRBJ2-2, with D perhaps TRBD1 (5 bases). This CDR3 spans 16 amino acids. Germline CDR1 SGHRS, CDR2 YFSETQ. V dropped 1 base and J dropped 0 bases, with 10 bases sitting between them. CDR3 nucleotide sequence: TGCGCCAGCAGCTTGTTAGGGGCGGCGAACACCGGGGAGCTGTTTTTT. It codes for CASSLLGAANTGELFF.

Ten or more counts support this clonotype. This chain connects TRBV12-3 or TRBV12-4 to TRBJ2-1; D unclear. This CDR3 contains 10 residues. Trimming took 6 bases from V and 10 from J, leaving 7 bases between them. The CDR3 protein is CASRRSEQFF. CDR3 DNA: TGTGCCAGCAGAAGGTCGGAGCAGTTCTTC.

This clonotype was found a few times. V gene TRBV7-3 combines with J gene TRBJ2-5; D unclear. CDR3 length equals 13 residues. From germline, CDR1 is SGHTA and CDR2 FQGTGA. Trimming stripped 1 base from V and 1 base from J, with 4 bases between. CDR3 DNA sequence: TGTGCCAGCAGCTTAAGTGCCCAAGAGACCCAGTACTTC. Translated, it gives CASSLSAQETQYF.

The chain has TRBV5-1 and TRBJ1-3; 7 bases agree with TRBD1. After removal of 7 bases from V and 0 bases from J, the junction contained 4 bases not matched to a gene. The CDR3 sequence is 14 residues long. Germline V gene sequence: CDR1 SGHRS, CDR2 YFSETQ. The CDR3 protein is CASADRSSGNTIYF. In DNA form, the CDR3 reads TGCGCCAGCGCGGACAGGTCCTCTGGAAACACCATATATTTT.

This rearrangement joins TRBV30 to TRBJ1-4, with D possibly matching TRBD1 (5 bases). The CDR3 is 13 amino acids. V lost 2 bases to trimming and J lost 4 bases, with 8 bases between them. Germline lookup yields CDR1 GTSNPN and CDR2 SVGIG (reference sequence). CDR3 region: CAWSFRDNEKLFF. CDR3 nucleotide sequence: TGTGCCTGGAGTTTCAGGGATAATGAAAAACTGTTTTTT.

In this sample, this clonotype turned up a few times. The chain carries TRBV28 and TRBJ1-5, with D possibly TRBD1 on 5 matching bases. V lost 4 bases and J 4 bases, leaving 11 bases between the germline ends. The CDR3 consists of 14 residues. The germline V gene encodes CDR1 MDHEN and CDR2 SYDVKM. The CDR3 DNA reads TGTGCCAGCAGTTCCGGGACGGTTAATCAGCCCCAGCATTTT. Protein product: CASSSGTVNQPQHF.

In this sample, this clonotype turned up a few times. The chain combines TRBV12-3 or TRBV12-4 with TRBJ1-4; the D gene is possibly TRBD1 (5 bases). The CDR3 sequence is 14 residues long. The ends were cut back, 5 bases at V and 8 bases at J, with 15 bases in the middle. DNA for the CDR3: TGTGCCAGCAGTCTGCCGGGACGAGAGGAAAAACTGTTTTTT. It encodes CASSLPGREEKLFF.

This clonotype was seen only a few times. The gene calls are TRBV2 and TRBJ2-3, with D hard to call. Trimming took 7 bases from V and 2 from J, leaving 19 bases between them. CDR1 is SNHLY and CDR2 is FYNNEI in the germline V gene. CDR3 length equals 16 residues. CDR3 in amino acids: CASKASATRYTDTQYF. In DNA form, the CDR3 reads TGTGCCAGCAAGGCAAGCGCGACTCGATACACAGATACGCAGTATTTT.

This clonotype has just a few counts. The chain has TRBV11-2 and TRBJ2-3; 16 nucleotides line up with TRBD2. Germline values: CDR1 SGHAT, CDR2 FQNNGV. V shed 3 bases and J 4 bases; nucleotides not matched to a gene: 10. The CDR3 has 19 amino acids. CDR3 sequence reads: CASSLQPTGTSGRADTQYF. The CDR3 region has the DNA TGTGCCAGCAGCTTGCAGCCGACCGGGACTAGCGGGAGGGCAGATACGCAGTATTTT.

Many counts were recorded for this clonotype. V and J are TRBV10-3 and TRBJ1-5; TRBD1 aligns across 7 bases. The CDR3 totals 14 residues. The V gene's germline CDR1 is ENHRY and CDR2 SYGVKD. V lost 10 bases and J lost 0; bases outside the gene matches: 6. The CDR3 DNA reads TGTGCCAGCAAACAGGGGAATAGCAATCAGCCCCAGCATTTT. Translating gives CASKQGNSNQPQHF.

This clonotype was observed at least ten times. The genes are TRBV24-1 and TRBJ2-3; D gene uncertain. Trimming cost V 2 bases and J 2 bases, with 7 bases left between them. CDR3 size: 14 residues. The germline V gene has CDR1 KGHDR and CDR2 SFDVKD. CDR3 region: CATSDSRNTDTQYF. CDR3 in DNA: TGTGCCACCAGTGATTCCCGCAACACAGATACGCAGTATTTT.

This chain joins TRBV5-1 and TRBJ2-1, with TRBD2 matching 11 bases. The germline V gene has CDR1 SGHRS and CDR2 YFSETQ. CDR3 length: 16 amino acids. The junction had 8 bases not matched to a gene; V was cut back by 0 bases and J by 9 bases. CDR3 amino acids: CASSLEVAGGLGEQFF. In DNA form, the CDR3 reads TGCGCCAGCAGCTTGGAGGTAGCGGGGGGGCTTGGTGAGCAGTTCTTC.

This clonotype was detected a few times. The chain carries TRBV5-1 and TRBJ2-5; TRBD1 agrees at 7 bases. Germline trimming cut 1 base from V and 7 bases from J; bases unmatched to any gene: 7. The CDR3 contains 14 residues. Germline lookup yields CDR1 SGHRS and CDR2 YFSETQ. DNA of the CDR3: TGCGCCAGCAGCTTGACTCAGGGGGTGTTGACCCAGTACTTC. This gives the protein CASSLTQGVLTQYF.

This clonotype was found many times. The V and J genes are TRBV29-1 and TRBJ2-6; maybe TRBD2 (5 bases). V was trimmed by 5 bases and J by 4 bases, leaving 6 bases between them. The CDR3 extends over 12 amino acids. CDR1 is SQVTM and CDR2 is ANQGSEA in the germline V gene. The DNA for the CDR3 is TGCAGCGTTTTAGCGGGGGCCAACGTCCTGACTTTC. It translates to CSVLAGANVLTF.

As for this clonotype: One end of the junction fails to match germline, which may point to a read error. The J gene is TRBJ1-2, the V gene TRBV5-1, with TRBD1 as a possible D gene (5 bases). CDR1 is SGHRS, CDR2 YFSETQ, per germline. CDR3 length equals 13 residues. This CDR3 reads CASSLVGRRGYTF. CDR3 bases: TGCGCCAGCAGTTTGGTGGGACGGCGTGGCTACACCTTC. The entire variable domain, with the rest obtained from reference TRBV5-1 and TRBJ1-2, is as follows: KAGVTQTPRYLIKTRGQQVTLSCSPISGHRSVSWYQQTPGQGLQFLFEYFSETQRNKGNFPGRFSGRQFSNSRSEMNVSTLELGDSALYLCASSLVGRRGYTFGSGTRLTVV.

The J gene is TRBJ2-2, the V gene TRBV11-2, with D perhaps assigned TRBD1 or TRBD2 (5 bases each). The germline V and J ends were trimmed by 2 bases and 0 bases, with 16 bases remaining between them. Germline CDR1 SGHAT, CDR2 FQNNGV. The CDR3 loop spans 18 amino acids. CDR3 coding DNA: TGTGCCAGCAGCTTATTATACTTCGGGGCAGCGAACACCGGGGAGCTGTTTTTT. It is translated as CASSLLYFGAANTGELFF. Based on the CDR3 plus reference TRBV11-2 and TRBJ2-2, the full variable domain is EAGVAQSPRYKIIEKRQSVAFWCNPISGHATLYWYQQILGQGPKLLIQFQNNGVVDDSQLPKDRFSAERLKGVDSTLKIQPAKLEDSAVYLCASSLLYFGAANTGELFFGEGSRLTVL.

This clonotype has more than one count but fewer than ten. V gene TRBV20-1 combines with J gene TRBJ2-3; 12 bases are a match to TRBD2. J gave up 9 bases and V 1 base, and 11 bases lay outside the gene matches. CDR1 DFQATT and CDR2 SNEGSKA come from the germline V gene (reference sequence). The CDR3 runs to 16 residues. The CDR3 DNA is TGCAGTGCTAGAGCCGCGCTAGCGGGGGGGCGGGAGACGCAGTATTTT. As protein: CSARAALAGGRETQYF.

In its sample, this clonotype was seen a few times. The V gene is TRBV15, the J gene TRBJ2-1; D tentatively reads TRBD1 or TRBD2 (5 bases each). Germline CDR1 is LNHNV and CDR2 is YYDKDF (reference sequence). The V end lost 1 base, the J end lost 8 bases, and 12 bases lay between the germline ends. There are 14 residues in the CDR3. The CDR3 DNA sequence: TGTGCCACCAGCAGAGGAGGGGAACAATATGAGCAGTTCTTC. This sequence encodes CATSRGGEQYEQFF.

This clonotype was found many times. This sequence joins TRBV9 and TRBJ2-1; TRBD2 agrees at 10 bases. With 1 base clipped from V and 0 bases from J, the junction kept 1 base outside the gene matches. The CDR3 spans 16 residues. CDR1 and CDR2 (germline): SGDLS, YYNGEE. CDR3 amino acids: CASSVWTSGSYNEQFF. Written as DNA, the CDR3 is TGTGCCAGCAGCGTATGGACTAGCGGCTCCTACAATGAGCAGTTCTTC.

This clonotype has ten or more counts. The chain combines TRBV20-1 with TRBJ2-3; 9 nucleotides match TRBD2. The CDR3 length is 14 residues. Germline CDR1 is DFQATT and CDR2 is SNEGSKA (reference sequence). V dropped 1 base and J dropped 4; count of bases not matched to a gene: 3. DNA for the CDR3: TGCAGTGCTAGAGTGGCGGGGGGGCCAGATACGCAGTATTTT. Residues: CSARVAGGPDTQYF.

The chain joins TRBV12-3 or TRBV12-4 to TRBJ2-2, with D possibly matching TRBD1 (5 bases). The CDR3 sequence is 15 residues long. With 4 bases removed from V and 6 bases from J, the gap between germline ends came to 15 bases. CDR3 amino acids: CASSSGWTNPGELFF. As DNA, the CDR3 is TGTGCCAGCAGTTCGGGCTGGACAAACCCCGGGGAGCTGTTTTTT.